Presented here are 30 T cell receptor beta chains from one specimen sequenced in a study of blood T cells in healthy people across ages. The second PCR ran about 6 to 11 cycles with a sample-barcoded 5' primer and J-beta primers. TCRdb re-analysed the 5' RACE reads in MiXCR, keeping a single row per CDR3 protein. The sample lists roughly 1,500,000 distinct CDR3 sequences, 35% to 45% occurring once. The sequencing sample was made of blood. The receptors were gathered from a woman aged 18-29 years in good health.

V is TRBV6-6 and J is TRBJ1-4, with D possibly TRBD1 on 5 matching bases. Trimming removed 5 bases at V and 7 bases at J, with 14 bases between. The V gene's germline CDR1 is MNHNY and CDR2 SVGAGI (reference sequence). The CDR3 is 14 residues long. CDR3 protein: CASSRDGTGEKLFF. The CDR3, as DNA: TGTGCCAGCAGTAGGGACGGTACAGGTGAAAAACTGTTTTTT.

The V gene is TRBV29-1, the J gene TRBJ1-1, with D hard to call. Trimming shortened V by 4 bases and J by 0 bases, and 6 bases separated the two germline ends. Germline lookup yields CDR1 SQVTM and CDR2 ANQGSEA. The CDR3 sequence is 12 residues long. For the CDR3, the DNA is TGCAGCGTTGTTCCGATGAACACTGAAGCTTTCTTT. Amino acid sequence: CSVVPMNTEAFF. The full variable domain, in which reference TRBV29-1 and TRBJ1-1 provide the parts outside the CDR3, is SAVISQKPSRDICQRGTSLTIQCQVDSQVTMMFWYRQQPGQSLTLIATANQGSEATYESGFVIDKFPISRPNLTFSTLTVSNMSPEDSSIYLCSVVPMNTEAFFGQGTRLTVV.

Remarks on this clonotype: One end of the junction does not line up with germline, which may come from a read error. V usage is TRBV6-1 and J usage is TRBJ1-5, with D tentatively TRBD1 (5 bases). Germline V gives CDR1 MNHNS, CDR2 SASEGT. CDR3 size: 15 residues. CDR3 nucleotides: TGTGCCGGCAGTGAATTGGGGGGTCCGAATCAGCCCCAGCATTTT. It codes for CAGSELGGPNQPQHF.

The gene calls are TRBV5-6 and TRBJ2-6; 10 bases match TRBD1. The CDR3 extends over 20 amino acids. From germline, CDR1 is SGHDT and CDR2 YYEEEE. J gave up 2 bases and V 1 base, and 12 bases lay outside the gene matches. The CDR3 sequence: CASSLFGTGTGVTGANVLTF. The CDR3 region has the DNA TGTGCCAGCAGCTTGTTCGGAACCGGGACAGGGGTAACTGGGGCCAACGTCCTGACTTTC. The whole variable domain, filled in from reference TRBV5-6 and TRBJ2-6, reads DAGVTQSPTHLIKTRGQQVTLRCSPKSGHDTVSWYQQALGQGPQFIFQYYEEEERQRGNFPDRFSGHQFPNYSSELNVNALLLGDSALYLCASSLFGTGTGVTGANVLTFGAGSRLTVL.

This clonotype was observed a few times. This chain uses TRBV24-1 with TRBJ2-3; TRBD2 aligns across 11 bases. The ends lost 5 bases at V and 2 bases at J; junction bases unmatched: 14. The germline gives CDR1 KGHDR, CDR2 SFDVKD. This CDR3 comprises 19 residues. CDR3 amino acids: CATSAFPGTSGYYTDTQYF. For the CDR3, the DNA is TGTGCCACCAGTGCTTTCCCCGGGACTAGCGGCTATTACACAGATACGCAGTATTTT.

This clonotype has a handful of counts. The chain combines TRBV7-9 with TRBJ2-7, with 10 positions matching TRBD2. The germline V gene has CDR1 SEHNR and CDR2 FQNEAQ (reference sequence). Trimming at V came to 4 bases and at J to 5 bases, leaving 5 bases not matched to a gene. CDR3 length: 14 amino acids. The CDR3 sequence: CASSSIAGGNEQYF. The CDR3, as DNA: TGTGCCAGCAGCTCCATAGCGGGAGGTAACGAGCAGTACTTC.

The chain combines TRBV24-1 with TRBJ1-4; TRBD1 might be the D (6 bases). The CDR3 consists of 15 residues. Germline V gene lookup returns CDR1 KGHDR and CDR2 SFDVKD. Trimming shortened V by 2 bases and J by 5 bases, and 11 bases separated the two germline ends. CDR3 nucleotide sequence: TGTGCCACCAGTGATTCACAGGGAGGAAATGAAAAACTGTTTTTT. The encoded protein is CATSDSQGGNEKLFF.

This chain's CDR3 is CASSTTSGGKNEQFF. CDR3 DNA: TGTGCCAGCAGCACGACTAGCGGGGGAAAAAATGAGCAGTTCTTC. This rearrangement joins TRBV21-1 to TRBJ2-1; TRBD2 is the table's D call and was not checked against the DNA. TRBV21-1 is a pseudogene locus. The CDR3 contains 15 residues.

V usage is TRBV20-1 and J usage is TRBJ1-5; D is perhaps TRBD1 (5 bases). V dropped 0 bases and J dropped 0 bases, with 15 bases sitting between them. Germline values: CDR1 DFQATT, CDR2 SNEGSKA (reference sequence). The CDR3 consists of 17 residues. The CDR3, as DNA: TGCAGTGCTAGAGATGACAGCAACAGGATTAGCAATCAGCCCCAGCATTTT. This codes for CSARDDSNRISNQPQHF.

The CDR3 loop is CASSLAPKTIGNRSYEQYF. For the CDR3, the DNA is TGCGCCAGCAGCTTGGCTCCGAAGACTATCGGAAATCGCTCCTACGAGCAGTACTTC. V and J are TRBV5-1 and TRBJ2-7; the D gene is possibly TRBD2 (5 bases). Germline CDR1 is SGHRS and CDR2 is YFSETQ. The germline V and J ends were trimmed by 0 bases and 0 bases, with 22 bases remaining between them. This CDR3 comprises 19 residues.

This clonotype was detected only a few times. The rearrangement uses TRBV20-1 and TRBJ2-5, with 10 bases lining up with TRBD1. The DNA matches TRBJ2-7 better at its end, which makes the J call doubtful. Germline CDR1 and CDR2: DFQATT and SNEGSKA (reference sequence). The CDR3 runs to 13 residues. The CDR3 bases are TGCAGTGCTAGGGACAGGGGGTTGGGCGAGCAGTACTTC. Translating it yields CSARDRGLGEQYF.

The chain carries TRBV15 and TRBJ1-1; TRBD1 is a possible D gene (5 bases). The length of the CDR3 is 14 residues. Germline assignment: CDR1 LNHNV and CDR2 YYDKDF (reference sequence). Trimming took 4 bases from V and 3 from J, leaving 12 bases between them. CDR3 bases: TGTGCCACCAGCAAAGGGACGTTAGACACTGAAGCTTTCTTT. Amino acids: CATSKGTLDTEAFF.

The rearrangement links TRBV12-3 or TRBV12-4 to TRBJ2-3; TRBD1 agrees at 8 bases. This CDR3 region has 17 residues. The trim removed 4 bases at V and 4 bases at J, leaving 13 bases unmatched. CDR3 region: CASSSHPSDRESDTQYF. The CDR3 coding sequence is TGTGCCAGCAGTTCTCACCCGTCGGACAGGGAGTCAGATACGCAGTATTTT.

The gene calls are TRBV12-3 or TRBV12-4 and TRBJ2-3; 9 bases match TRBD2. This CDR3 contains 13 residues. The V segment lost 8 bases and the J segment 6 bases; nucleotides outside the gene matches: 6. The CDR3 DNA follows: TGTGCCAGCGGTCGGCGGGGGGGGGATACGCAGTATTTT. Protein product: CASGRRGGDTQYF.

This clonotype turned up a few times. V and J are TRBV20-1 and TRBJ2-7, with a tentative D call TRBD2 (5 bases). The J call may be incorrect, as the DNA end agrees better with TRBJ2-5. Germline V lookup: CDR1 DFQATT, CDR2 SNEGSKA (reference sequence). The CDR3 is 15 residues long. The CDR3 DNA is TGCAGTGCTAGTCCGGGGTCTAAGGTTGGAGAGACCCAGTACTTC. Protein product: CSASPGSKVGETQYF.

This clonotype was seen a handful of times. V usage is TRBV7-2 and J usage is TRBJ2-1, with 9 bases identical to TRBD1. This CDR3 has 15 residues. Germline V gene sequence: CDR1 SGHTA, CDR2 FQGNSA. J lost 5 bases, V lost 2 bases, and 4 bases had no gene match. The CDR3 region has the DNA TGTGCCAGCAGCTTAACGACAGGGGGAAACAATGAGCAGTTCTTC. Translated, it gives CASSLTTGGNNEQFF.

The DNA for the CDR3 is TGTGCCAGCAGCAGAGGACAGGGGGCTAAGGCTAATGAAAAACTGTTTTTT. This encodes CASSRGQGAKANEKLFF. V is TRBV5-6 and J is TRBJ1-4, with 11 bases fitting TRBD1. The CDR3 has 17 residues. Germline CDR1 SGHDT, CDR2 YYEEEE. Trimming removed 4 bases from V and 3 bases from J; junction bases left unmatched: 8.

Many counts were recorded for this clonotype. The chain joins TRBV5-6 to TRBJ2-5, with D possibly TRBD1 on 7 matching bases. This CDR3 region has 13 residues. Germline loops: CDR1 SGHDT, CDR2 YYEEEE. V lost 4 bases to trimming and J lost 2 bases, with 9 bases between them. The CDR3 DNA reads TGTGCCAGCAGCGCGGGACAGCAAGAGACCCAGTACTTC. Translation: CASSAGQQETQYF.

V and J are TRBV25-1 and TRBJ2-1; the match to TRBD1 covers 7 bases. Germline V gene data show CDR1 as MGHDK and CDR2 as SYGVNS. V dropped 2 bases and J dropped 2; count of bases not matched to a gene: 6. The CDR3 loop spans 16 amino acids. CDR3 residues: CASSERDRKTYNEQFF. The DNA of the CDR3 is TGTGCCAGCAGTGAAAGGGACAGAAAGACCTACAATGAGCAGTTCTTC.

With regard to this clonotype: A junction end diverges from the germline sequence, so it may reflect a read error. The DNA for the CDR3 is TGCAGTGCAAGGGACCCTGGGACTAGCGGGACGTCCTACGAGCGGTACTTC. Amino acids: CSARDPGTSGTSYERYF. The chain combines TRBV20-1 with TRBJ2-7; 13 nucleotides line up with TRBD2. The CDR3 loop spans 17 amino acids. Germline CDR1 and CDR2: DFQATT and SNEGSKA (reference sequence).

This clonotype was recorded a few times. The V gene is TRBV10-3, the J gene TRBJ2-7; D uncertain. Germline-derived CDR1 and CDR2 are ENHRY and SYGVKD. Trimming removed 6 bases at V and 2 bases at J, with 8 bases between. There are 12 residues in the CDR3. The CDR3 bases are TGTGCCATCAGCTTAGGCACCTACGAGCAGTACTTC. Its protein product is CAISLGTYEQYF.

This clonotype showed up just a few times. V usage is TRBV3-1 and J usage is TRBJ2-1; TRBD2 matches at 9 bases. V was pared by 5 bases and J by 3 bases, with 11 bases of the junction left unmatched. Germline V lookup: CDR1 LGHDT, CDR2 YNNKEL (reference sequence). This CDR3 has 17 amino acids. CDR3 sequence (DNA): TGTGCCAGCAGCTCGACCGCGAGCGGGAGGATCTACAATGAGCAGTTCTTC. It yields the protein CASSSTASGRIYNEQFF.

The chain uses TRBV5-4 and TRBJ2-1; a weak D match, TRBD2 (5 bases). The V and J ends lost 0 bases and 2 bases respectively, with 9 bases between them. This CDR3 has 15 residues. Germline V gene sequence: CDR1 SGHNT, CDR2 YYREEE (reference sequence). In DNA form, the CDR3 reads TGTGCCAGCAGCTTGGTCTCGGGGACCTACAATGAGCAGTTCTTC. Its translation is CASSLVSGTYNEQFF.

This clonotype has only one observation. The chain links TRBV5-4 to TRBJ2-7; 7 bases are a match to TRBD1. The CDR3 contains 12 residues. Per the germline V gene, CDR1 is SGHNT and CDR2 is YYREEE (reference sequence). Trimming took 4 bases from V and 7 from J; bases not matched to a gene: 5. CDR3 nucleotide sequence: TGTGCCAGCAGCATTACAGGGGAAGAGCAGTACTTC. Translated: CASSITGEEQYF.

This clonotype was seen only a few times. V is TRBV20-1 and J is TRBJ1-2; TRBD1 might be the D (5 bases). The ends were cut back, 5 bases at V and 8 bases at J, with 15 bases in the middle. CDR3 length: 12 residues. CDR1 and CDR2 from the germline V gene are DFQATT and SNEGSKA (reference sequence). CDR3 region: CSALGGGVGYTF. The CDR3 DNA follows: TGCAGTGCTCTGGGCGGAGGGGTGGGCTACACCTTC.

In this sample, this clonotype turned up many times. This chain links TRBV10-3 with TRBJ1-6, with D possibly matching TRBD1 (5 bases). The germline V gene has CDR1 ENHRY and CDR2 SYGVKD. There are 14 residues in the CDR3. Trimming took 3 bases from V and 8 from J, leaving 11 bases between them. The CDR3 sequence: CAISDGAGDSPLHF. The CDR3 coding sequence is TGTGCCATCAGTGATGGGGCCGGGGATTCACCCCTCCACTTT.

The DNA for the CDR3 is TGTGCCATCAGTGAGGGTCTCGGCTATGAGCAGTACTTC. Translation gives CAISEGLGYEQYF. The chain combines TRBV10-3 with TRBJ2-5, with D uncertain. CDR1 is ENHRY, CDR2 SYGVKD, per germline. The CDR3 extends over 13 amino acids. Trimming pared 2 bases from V and 11 bases from J, leaving 15 bases between.

This clonotype showed up just a few times. V is TRBV9 and J is TRBJ2-3, with 7 bases that match TRBD2. The V gene end was trimmed by 3 bases and the J gene end by 2 bases; junction bases not matched to a gene: 6. Germline assignment: CDR1 SGDLS and CDR2 YYNGEE. The CDR3 runs 15 residues. The CDR3 sequence: CASSGSSGDTDTQYF. In DNA, the CDR3 is TGTGCCAGCAGCGGGTCTAGCGGAGACACAGATACGCAGTATTTT.

Only a few counts were recorded for this clonotype. This chain joins TRBV5-4 and TRBJ2-7, with D maybe TRBD2 (6 bases). Trimming removed 4 bases at V and 3 bases at J, with 17 bases between. There are 15 residues in the CDR3. Germline V gene sequence: CDR1 SGHNT, CDR2 YYREEE (reference sequence). CDR3 protein: CASSAGTDSYYEQYF. CDR3 nucleotides: TGTGCCAGCAGCGCCGGGACTGACTCATACTACGAGCAGTACTTC.

In its sample, this clonotype was seen many times. The J gene is TRBJ2-1, the V gene TRBV4-2, with D hard to call. Trimming left V 1 base short and J 5 bases short, with 9 bases between. Germline values: CDR1 LGHNA, CDR2 YNFKEQ. This CDR3 contains 14 residues. CDR3 coding DNA: TGTGCCAGCAGCCAAGGGGGTCACGACAATGAGCAGTTCTTC. Amino acids: CASSQGGHDNEQFF.